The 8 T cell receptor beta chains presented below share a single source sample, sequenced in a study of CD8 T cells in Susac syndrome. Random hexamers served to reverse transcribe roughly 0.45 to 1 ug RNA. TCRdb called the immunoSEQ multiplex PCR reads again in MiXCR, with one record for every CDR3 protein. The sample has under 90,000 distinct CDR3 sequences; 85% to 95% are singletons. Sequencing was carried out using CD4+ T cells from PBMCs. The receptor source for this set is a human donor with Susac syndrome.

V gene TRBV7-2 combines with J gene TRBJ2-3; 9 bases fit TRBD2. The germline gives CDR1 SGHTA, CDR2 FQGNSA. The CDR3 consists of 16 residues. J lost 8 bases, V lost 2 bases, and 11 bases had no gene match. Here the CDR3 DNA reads TGTGCCAGCAGCTTATCTACTAGCGGGTGGGGTAGTACGCAGTATTTT. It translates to CASSLSTSGWGSTQYF.

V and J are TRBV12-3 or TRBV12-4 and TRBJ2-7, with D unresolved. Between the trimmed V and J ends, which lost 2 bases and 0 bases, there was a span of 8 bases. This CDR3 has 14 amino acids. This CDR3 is CASSLTVGSYEQYF. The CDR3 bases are TGTGCCAGCAGTTTAACGGTGGGCTCCTACGAGCAGTACTTC.

The CDR3 is CASSYSGTGVDTQYF. CDR3 bases: TGTGCCAGCAGTTACTCCGGGACAGGGGTTGATACGCAGTATTTT. The V call is TRBV6-5, the J call TRBJ2-3; 10 bases agree with TRBD1. The V segment lost 0 bases and the J segment 6 bases; nucleotides outside the gene matches: 3. The CDR3 covers 15 residues. CDR1 and CDR2 (germline): MNHEY, SVGAGI.

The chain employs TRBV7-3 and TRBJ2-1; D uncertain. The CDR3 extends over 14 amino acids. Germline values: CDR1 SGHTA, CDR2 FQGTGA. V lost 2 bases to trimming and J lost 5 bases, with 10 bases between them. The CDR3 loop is CASSLGQAHNEQFF. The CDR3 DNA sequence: TGTGCCAGCAGCTTAGGCCAGGCCCACAATGAGCAGTTCTTC.

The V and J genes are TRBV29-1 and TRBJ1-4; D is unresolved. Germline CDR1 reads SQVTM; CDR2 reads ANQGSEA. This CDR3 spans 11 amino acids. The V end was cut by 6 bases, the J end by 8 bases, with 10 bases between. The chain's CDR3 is CSVPSAEKLFF. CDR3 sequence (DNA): TGCAGCGTGCCCTCAGCCGAAAAACTGTTTTTT.

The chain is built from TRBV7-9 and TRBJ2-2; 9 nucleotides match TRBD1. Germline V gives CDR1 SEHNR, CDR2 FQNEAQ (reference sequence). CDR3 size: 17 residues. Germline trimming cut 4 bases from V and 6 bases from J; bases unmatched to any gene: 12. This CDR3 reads CASSSPSGTGFAGELFF. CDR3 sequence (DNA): TGTGCCAGCAGCTCCCCCTCCGGGACAGGGTTTGCCGGGGAGCTGTTTTTT.

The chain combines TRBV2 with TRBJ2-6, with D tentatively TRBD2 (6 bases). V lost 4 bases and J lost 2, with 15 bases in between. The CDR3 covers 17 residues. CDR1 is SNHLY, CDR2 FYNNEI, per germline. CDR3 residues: CASSAGTASTGANVLTF. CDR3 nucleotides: TGTGCCAGCAGTGCAGGGACTGCGTCTACTGGGGCCAACGTCCTGACTTTC.

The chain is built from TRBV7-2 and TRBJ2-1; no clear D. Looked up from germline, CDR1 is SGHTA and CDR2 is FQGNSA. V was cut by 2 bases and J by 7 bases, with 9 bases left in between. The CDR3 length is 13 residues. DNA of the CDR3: TGTGCCAGCAGCTTATCCAACCTGAATGAGCAGTTCTTC. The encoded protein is CASSLSNLNEQFF.